Below, one T cell receptor (beta chain) is given with its context. Its antigen is not yet known. No quality values exist for individual bases; no much larger clone is one base distant. Taken from the germline V gene, the CDR1 and CDR2 loops are SGHNT and YENEEA. The CDR3 numbers 16 residues from cysteine through phenylalanine. Of the read, only the CDR3 DNA is kept; its 48 bases are in frame from base 1. At the junction V is shortened by 1 base and J by 2 bases; bases outside the gene matches: 4. Library construction relied on the immunoSEQ multiplex PCR assay. Per the authors' processing: A statistical classification framework was developed to diagnose cytomegalovirus status using the catalog of TCR beta chain sequences. Drawn from immuneACCESS, this table holds only the in-frame rearrangements with V and J called that TCRdb kept. Clones are partly lost; checked studies trace under half to an unresolved V gene and leave the rest unexplained. V and J calls plus clone size are reproduced from that table; the DNA served to infer D and trimming. The sample table shows more than 55,000 clones, and 85% to 90% are seen once. Around 14% of the sample is in the top ten clones.

The sample comes from a study of cytomegalovirus exposure and HLA in healthy donors (dated by TCRdb to about 2017). Background for the entire study: A later analysis indicated that the 95 to 150 validation repertoires were generated on the platform also employed for the 670 or so repertoires of the first cohort. To predict cytomegalovirus infection status, the study combined high-throughput TCR immunosequencing, statistical association of individual TCRs with disease status, and machine learning. The aim of the study was to test whether cataloging public T cell receptors could identify signatures of past pathogen exposure. Besides the first cohort of approximately 670 subjects, a separate validation cohort made up of 120 different subjects was used. General conclusions and limits of the study: It was suggested by the authors that the approach could potentially be generalized to other disease states and immunological phenotypes. All 120 or so repertoires were used to score co-occurrence in the validation cohort in a later analysis, because that analysis had no HLA typing for the cohort. In vitro tests confirmed that a few of the cytomegalovirus-associated TCR beta chains recognize cytomegalovirus antigens. In a later analysis, TCRs clustered in the first cohort were found to also tend to co-occur in the roughly 120 validation repertoires, with 90% to 95% of cluster scores above 0. The classifier was reported to diagnose cytomegalovirus status with high specificity and sensitivity in both the original and validation cohorts. A total of some 180 TCR beta chains were listed by the study as associated with cytomegalovirus. While some public TCRs were present in many individuals, most TCR sequences turned up only very rarely across donors.

The donors were included in the validation cohort of approximately 130 subjects, a group kept apart from the roughly 730-subject first cohort. The chain couples TRBV11-3 to TRBJ2-4, with 8 bases aligning to TRBD1. Sequenced: PBMCs. This clonotype originated in a woman younger than 35 in good health and CMV-seronegative. The CDR3 in this case is CASSLGQGFPKNIQYF. The nucleotides read TGTGCCAGCAGCTTAGGACAGGGGTTCCCCAAAAACATTCAGTACTTC.